The following is a T cell receptor (beta chain) sequence with its context. The data were taken from a study of neurological immune-mediated disorders. Noted time point: longitudinal time-point 2. Libraries used 2 million unsorted PBMCs kept frozen in RNAlater. Germline V lookup: CDR1 MDHEN, CDR2 SYDVKM. V was pared by 7 bases and J by 6 bases, with 5 bases of the junction left unmatched. This CDR3 is built from 12 residues. TCRdb reprocessed the 5' RACE reads with MiXCR, giving one entry per CDR3 protein. The sample carries around 90,000 distinct CDR3 sequences, under 15% recorded once. The genes are TRBV28 and TRBJ2-5; TRBD2 agrees at 7 bases. The sequence derives from a female donor with HTLV-1-associated myelopathy (HAM/TSP). The specimen sequenced was PBMCs. The CDR3 sequence: CASTTSMKTQYF. CDR3 nucleotides: TGTGCCAGCACGACTAGCATGAAGACCCAGTACTTC.